A selection of T cell receptor beta chains follows, all from one sample in a study of shared clonotypes between healthy human individuals. The repertoire was sequenced with immunoSEQ multiplex PCR; TCRdb's copy has only in-frame clones and lacks some. The data hold a few million clones, with around 95% observed a single time. Specimen: naive CD8+ T cells from PBMCs. The receptors were sampled from a young man in good health. Some clones in this sample may be carry-over from other donors' samples. The conserved cysteine and the conserved F or W are not part of the CDR3 here. The order of the fields is J gene, V gene, CDR3 protein.

>TRBJ2-7|TRBV7-6
ASSLGSGVTYEQY
>TRBJ2-7|TRBV27
ASSPNSLEQY
>TRBJ2-7|TRBV6-1
ASSEAMGYEQY
>TRBJ2-7|TRBV4-2
ASSQVEGSSYEQY
>TRBJ1-1|TRBV19
ATRQGARTEAF
>TRBJ1-1|TRBV4-3
ASSQDAAGGLEAF
>TRBJ1-3|TRBV28
ASSLYGGPGNTIY
>TRBJ1-2|TRBV11-2
ASSPRDSANYGYT
>TRBJ2-1|TRBV10-3
AISANAFGDNNEQF
>TRBJ2-5|TRBV5-1
ASSLRLAGEVVIETQY
>TRBJ1-3|TRBV9
ASSVEIRDSGNTIY
>TRBJ2-5|TRBV5-6
ASSPYQETQY
>TRBJ2-1|TRBV6-5
ASSYSQTGNEQF
>TRBJ2-7|TRBV7-9
ASSPTSPQPYEQY
>TRBJ1-2|TRBV6-5
ASRLRAGLDYGYT
>TRBJ1-5|TRBV9
ASSESPGQGPQH
>TRBJ1-2|TRBV6-1
ASVPGQGGLYGYT
>TRBJ2-7|TRBV11-2
ASSLVHEQY
>TRBJ1-5|TRBV4-1
ASSQDGQGGQPQH
>TRBJ2-1|TRBV10-3
AISDHYNEQF
>TRBJ2-5|TRBV9
ASSLRTGIGQETQY
>TRBJ2-2|TRBV7-6
ASSFLLTGGELF
>TRBJ1-3|TRBV7-9
ASSLDRGSDTIY
>TRBJ2-1|TRBV7-6
ASSALAGVSNYNEQF
>TRBJ2-5|TRBV5-1
ASGRMGLPQETQY
>TRBJ2-2|TRBV27
ASSFAPGTTTGELF
>TRBJ2-1|TRBV7-3
ASSPPGGNEQF
>TRBJ1-5|TRBV6-5
ASRHRGTNQPQH
>TRBJ2-7|TRBV6-1
ASSDGGAHEQY
>TRBJ1-5|TRBV7-9
ASSLGGINQPQH
>TRBJ2-7|TRBV11-3
ASSHGLDYEQY
>TRBJ2-3|TRBV5-8
ASSLIGDTQY
>TRBJ2-3|TRBV27
ATGGLSTDTQY
>TRBJ2-7|TRBV23-1
ASSQSKSRPYEQY
>TRBJ2-1|TRBV10-3
ATDTGVDEQF
>TRBJ1-1|TRBV23-1
ASRSQSAF
>TRBJ1-3|TRBV29-1
SVAMGSGNTIY
>TRBJ2-7|TRBV7-8
ASSWGGKYEQY
>TRBJ2-5|TRBV29-1
SGVGLAGEY
>TRBJ2-1|TRBV11-2
ASSSNVGGEQF
>TRBJ2-1|TRBV29-1
SVVWVLGRNEQF